The present entry profiles one T cell receptor beta chain with its context. Its antigen is still unknown. Original processing notes: ImmunoSEQ gave junction-only sequences without quality scores, so filtering differed. The assay was immunoSEQ multiplex PCR, and TCRdb's table has in-frame clones only and misses some. That table supplies the V and J calls and clone size; D and trimming were determined from the DNA. Of some 2.1 million clones in the sample, about 95% were seen once. These data belong to a study of shared clonotypes between healthy human individuals. Study results and caveats: Rarefaction analysis demonstrated incomplete sorted-subset sequencing notwithstanding large depth. Naive CD4 clonotype sharing across a few donors was around 5%. Estimated clonotype richness was generally higher in naive than memory subsets.

V gave up 3 bases and J gave up 3 bases, with 16 bases separating them. Germline V gene data show CDR1 as SGDLS and CDR2 as YYNGEE. There are 15 residues in the CDR3. This chain uses TRBV9 with TRBJ2-7, with D perhaps matching TRBD1 or TRBD2 (6 bases each). The origin of this receptor is a man between 18 and 29 years old in good health. The sample comprised naive CD4+ T cells sorted from blood. Subset given: CD45RA+ positively selected. The CDR3 bases are TGTGCCAGCAGCGGCCCACCGGGGGCGGGCTACGAGCAGTACTTC. Translating it yields CASSGPPGAGYEQYF.